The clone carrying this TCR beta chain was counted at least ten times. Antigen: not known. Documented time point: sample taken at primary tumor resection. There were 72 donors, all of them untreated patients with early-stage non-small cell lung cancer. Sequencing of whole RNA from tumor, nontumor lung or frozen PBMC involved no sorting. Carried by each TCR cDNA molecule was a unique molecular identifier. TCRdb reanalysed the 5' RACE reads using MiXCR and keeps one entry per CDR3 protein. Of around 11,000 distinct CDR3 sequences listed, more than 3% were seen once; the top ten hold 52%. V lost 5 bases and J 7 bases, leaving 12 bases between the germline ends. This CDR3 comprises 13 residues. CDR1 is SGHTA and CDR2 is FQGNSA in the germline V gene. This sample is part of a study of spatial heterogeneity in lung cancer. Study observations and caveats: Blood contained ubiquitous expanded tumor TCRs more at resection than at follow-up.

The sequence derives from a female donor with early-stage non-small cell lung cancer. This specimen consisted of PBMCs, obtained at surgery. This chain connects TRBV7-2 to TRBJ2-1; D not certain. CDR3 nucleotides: TGTGCCAGCAGCCCGGACGGAATGAATGAGCAGTTCTTC. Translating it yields CASSPDGMNEQFF.